This T cell receptor (beta chain) was profiled in a study of T-cell memory formation after mild COVID-19. On this clonotype: What it binds is not known.

Study-wide results and limits: Balance between CD4 and CD8 was seen in clones contracting day 15 to 85, and a CD4+ lean was seen in later expanders. Researchers found some responding clones in pre-infection memory, a sign that cross-reactive memory joined.

The 5'RACE method, run with constant-segment primers, produced TCR alpha and TCR beta cDNA libraries (carrying sample barcodes and UMIs). TCRdb redid the calling of the 5' RACE reads with MiXCR, one entry per CDR3 protein. The table includes approximately 99,000 distinct CDR3 sequences, roughly a sixth detected once. The sequence was obtained from a man aged 18 to 29 who had mild COVID-19 (a few samples of this study predate the infection). Cell type and time point are not known. Sequenced input: PBMCs or a T cell subset sorted from them (not recorded which).

CDR3 in amino acids: CASSLGELITGELFF. The CDR3 DNA follows: TGTGCCAGCAGCTTGGGAGAGCTGATCACCGGGGAGCTGTTTTTT. The rearrangement uses TRBV5-5 and TRBJ2-2; D remains ambiguous. The germline gives CDR1 SGHKS, CDR2 YYEKEE (reference sequence). Trimming left V 0 bases short and J 4 bases short, with 10 bases between. CDR3 length: 15 amino acids.